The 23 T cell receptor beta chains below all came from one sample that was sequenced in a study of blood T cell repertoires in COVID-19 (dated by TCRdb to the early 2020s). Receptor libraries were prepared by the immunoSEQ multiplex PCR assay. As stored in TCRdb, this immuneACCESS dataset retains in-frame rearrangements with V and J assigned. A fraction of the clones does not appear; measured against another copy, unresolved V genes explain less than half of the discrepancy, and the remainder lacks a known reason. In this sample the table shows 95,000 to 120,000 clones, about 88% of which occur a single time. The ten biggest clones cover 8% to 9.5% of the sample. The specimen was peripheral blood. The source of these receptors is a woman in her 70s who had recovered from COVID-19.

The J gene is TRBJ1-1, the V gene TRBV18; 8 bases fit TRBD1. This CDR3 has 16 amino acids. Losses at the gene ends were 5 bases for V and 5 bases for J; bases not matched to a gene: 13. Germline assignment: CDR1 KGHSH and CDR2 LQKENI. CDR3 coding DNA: TGTGCCAGCTCAGGAAGGACAGGGCCCTCGGTAACTGAAGCTTTCTTT. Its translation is CASSGRTGPSVTEAFF.

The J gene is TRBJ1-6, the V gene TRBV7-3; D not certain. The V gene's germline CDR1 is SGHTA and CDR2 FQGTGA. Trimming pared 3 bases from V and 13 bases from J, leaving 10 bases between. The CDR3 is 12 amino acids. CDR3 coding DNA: TGTGCCAGCAGCTTGCGGGGAGGTCCCCTCCACTTT. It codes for CASSLRGGPLHF.

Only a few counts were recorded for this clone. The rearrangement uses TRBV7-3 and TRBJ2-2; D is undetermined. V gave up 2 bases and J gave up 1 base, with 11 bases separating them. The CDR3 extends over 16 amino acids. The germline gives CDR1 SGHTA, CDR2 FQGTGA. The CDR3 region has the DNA TGTGCCAGCAGCTTATTTGGCGGATTGAACACCGGGGAGCTGTTTTTT. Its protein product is CASSLFGGLNTGELFF.

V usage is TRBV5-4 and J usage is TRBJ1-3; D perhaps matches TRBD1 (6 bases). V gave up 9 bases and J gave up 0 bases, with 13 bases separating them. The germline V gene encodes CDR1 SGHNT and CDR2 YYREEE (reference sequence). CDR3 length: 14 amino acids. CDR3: CATRQGISGNTIYF. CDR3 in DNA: TGTGCCACTCGCCAGGGGATCTCTGGAAACACCATATATTTT.

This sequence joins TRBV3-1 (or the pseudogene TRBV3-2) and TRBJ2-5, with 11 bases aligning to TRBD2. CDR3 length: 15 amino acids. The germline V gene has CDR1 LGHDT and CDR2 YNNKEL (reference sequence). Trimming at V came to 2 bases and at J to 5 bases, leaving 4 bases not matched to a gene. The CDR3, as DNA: TGTGCCAGCAGCCAACGACCTAGCGGGGGGGAGACCCAGTACTTC. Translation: CASSQRPSGGETQYF.

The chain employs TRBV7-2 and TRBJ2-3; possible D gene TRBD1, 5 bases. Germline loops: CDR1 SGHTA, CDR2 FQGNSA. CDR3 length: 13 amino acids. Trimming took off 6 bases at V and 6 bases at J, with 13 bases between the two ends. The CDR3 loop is CASRISRGDTQYF. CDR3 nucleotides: TGTGCCAGCAGAATATCAAGGGGCGATACGCAGTATTTT.

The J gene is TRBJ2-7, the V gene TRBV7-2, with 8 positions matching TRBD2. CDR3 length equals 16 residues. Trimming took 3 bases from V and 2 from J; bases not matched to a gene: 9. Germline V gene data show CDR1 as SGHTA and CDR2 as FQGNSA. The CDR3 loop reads CASSFHGTRGTYEQYF. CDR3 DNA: TGTGCCAGCAGCTTCCATGGGACTAGGGGGACCTACGAGCAGTACTTC.

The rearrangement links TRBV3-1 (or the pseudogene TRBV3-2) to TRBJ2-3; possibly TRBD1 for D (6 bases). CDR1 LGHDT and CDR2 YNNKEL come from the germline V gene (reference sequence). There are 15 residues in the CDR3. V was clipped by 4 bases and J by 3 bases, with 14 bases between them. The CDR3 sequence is CASSLARTATDTQYF. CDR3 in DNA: TGTGCCAGCAGCCTCGCTAGGACAGCTACAGATACGCAGTATTTT.

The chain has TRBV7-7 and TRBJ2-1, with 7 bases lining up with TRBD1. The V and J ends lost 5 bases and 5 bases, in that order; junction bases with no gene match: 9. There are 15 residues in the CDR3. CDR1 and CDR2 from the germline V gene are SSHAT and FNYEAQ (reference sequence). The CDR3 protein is CASSPGQQGHNEQFF. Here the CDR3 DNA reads TGTGCCAGCAGCCCGGGACAGCAGGGACACAATGAGCAGTTCTTC.

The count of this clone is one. CDR3 sequence: CASSFGTSGTDTQYF. As DNA, the CDR3 is TGCGCCAGCAGCTTTGGGACTAGCGGCACAGATACGCAGTATTTT. The chain uses TRBV5-1 and TRBJ2-3; 10 bases match TRBD2. Germline values: CDR1 SGHRS, CDR2 YFSETQ. The junction had 1 base not matched to a gene; V was cut back by 2 bases and J by 1 base. The CDR3 runs 15 residues.

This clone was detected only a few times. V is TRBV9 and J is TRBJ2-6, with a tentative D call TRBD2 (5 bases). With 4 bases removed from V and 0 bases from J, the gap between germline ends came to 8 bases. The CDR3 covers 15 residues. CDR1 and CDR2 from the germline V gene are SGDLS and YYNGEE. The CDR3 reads CASSPEGSGANVLTF. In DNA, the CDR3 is TGTGCCAGCAGCCCCGAGGGCTCTGGGGCCAACGTCCTGACTTTC.

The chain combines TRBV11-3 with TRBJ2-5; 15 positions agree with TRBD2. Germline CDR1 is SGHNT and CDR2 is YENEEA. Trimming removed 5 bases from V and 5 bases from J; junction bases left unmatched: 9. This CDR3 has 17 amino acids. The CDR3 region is CASSPGLAGGPGETQYF. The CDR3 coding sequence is TGTGCCAGCAGCCCCGGACTAGCGGGAGGGCCGGGGGAGACCCAGTACTTC.

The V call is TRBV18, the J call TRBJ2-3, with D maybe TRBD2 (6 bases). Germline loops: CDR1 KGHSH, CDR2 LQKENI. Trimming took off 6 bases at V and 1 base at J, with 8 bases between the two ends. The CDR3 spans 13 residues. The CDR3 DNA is TGTGCCAGCTCCACTAGCCGCACAGATACGCAGTATTTT. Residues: CASSTSRTDTQYF.

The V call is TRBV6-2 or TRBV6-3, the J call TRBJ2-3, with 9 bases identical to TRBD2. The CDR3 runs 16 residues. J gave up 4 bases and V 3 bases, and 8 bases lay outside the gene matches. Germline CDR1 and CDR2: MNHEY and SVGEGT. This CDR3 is CASSYAGGRASDTQYF. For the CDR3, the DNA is TGTGCCAGCAGTTATGCGGGCGGGAGGGCCTCAGATACGCAGTATTTT.

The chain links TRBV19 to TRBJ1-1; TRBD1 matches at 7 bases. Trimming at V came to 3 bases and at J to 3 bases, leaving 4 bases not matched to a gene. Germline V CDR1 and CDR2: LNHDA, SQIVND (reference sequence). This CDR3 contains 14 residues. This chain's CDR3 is CASSIRDSHTEAFF. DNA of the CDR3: TGTGCCAGTAGTATCAGGGACAGCCACACTGAAGCTTTCTTT.

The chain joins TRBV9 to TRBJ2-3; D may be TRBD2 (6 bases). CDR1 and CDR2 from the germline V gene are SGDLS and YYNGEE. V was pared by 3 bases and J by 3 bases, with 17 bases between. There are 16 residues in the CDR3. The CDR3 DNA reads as TGTGCCAGCAGCGAACGCCCTAGCGCACGAACAGATACGCAGTATTTT. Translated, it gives CASSERPSARTDTQYF. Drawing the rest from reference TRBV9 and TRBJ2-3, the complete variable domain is DSGVTQTPKHLITATGQRVTLRCSPRSGDLSVYWYQQSLDQGLQFLIQYYNGEERAKGNILERFSAQQFPDLHSELNLSSLELGDSALYFCASSERPSARTDTQYFGPGTRLTVL.

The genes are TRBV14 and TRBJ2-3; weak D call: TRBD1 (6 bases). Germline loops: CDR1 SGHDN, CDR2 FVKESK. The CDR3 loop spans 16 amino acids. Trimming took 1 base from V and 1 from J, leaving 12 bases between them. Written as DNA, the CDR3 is TGTGCCAGCAGCCAAGCAGGGGCCCTGGGCACAGATACGCAGTATTTT. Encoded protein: CASSQAGALGTDTQYF.

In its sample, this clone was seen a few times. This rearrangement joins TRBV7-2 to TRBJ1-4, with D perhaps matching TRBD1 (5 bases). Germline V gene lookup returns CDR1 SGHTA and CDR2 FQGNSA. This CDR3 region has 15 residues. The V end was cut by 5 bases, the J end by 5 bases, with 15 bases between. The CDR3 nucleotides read TGTGCCAGCAGCGGCTACGGGCAGGGAAATGAAAAACTGTTTTTT. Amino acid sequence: CASSGYGQGNEKLFF.

This chain's CDR3 is CASSQDPTRSYEQYF. DNA for the CDR3: TGTGCCAGCAGCCAAGATCCCACGAGATCCTACGAGCAGTACTTC. The chain has TRBV4-2 and TRBJ2-7; D uncertain. The CDR3 loop spans 15 amino acids. V was pared by 0 bases and J by 1 base, with 10 bases between. Germline CDR1 is LGHNA and CDR2 is YNFKEQ.

The chain's CDR3 is CASSAGQGGYEQYF. DNA for the CDR3: TGTGCCAGCAGCGCAGGACAGGGGGGATACGAGCAGTACTTC. This chain joins TRBV7-2 and TRBJ2-7, with 10 bases that match TRBD1. Per germline, CDR1 SGHTA and CDR2 FQGNSA. Trimming removed 5 bases from V and 4 bases from J; junction bases left unmatched: 5. CDR3 size: 14 residues.

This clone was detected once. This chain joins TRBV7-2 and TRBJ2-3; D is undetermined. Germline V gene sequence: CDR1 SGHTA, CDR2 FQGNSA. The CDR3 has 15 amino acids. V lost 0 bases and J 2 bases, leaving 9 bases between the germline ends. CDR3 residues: CASSLAGYNTDTQYF. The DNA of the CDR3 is TGTGCCAGCAGCTTAGCGGGCTACAACACAGATACGCAGTATTTT.

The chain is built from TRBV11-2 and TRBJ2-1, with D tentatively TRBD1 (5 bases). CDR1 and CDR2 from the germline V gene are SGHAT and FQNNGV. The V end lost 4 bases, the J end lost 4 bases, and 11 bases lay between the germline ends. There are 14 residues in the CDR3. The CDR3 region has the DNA TGTGCCAGCAGCTGGTTGGGGCAATACAATGAGCAGTTCTTC. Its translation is CASSWLGQYNEQFF. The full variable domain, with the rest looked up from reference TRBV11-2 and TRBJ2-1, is EAGVAQSPRYKIIEKRQSVAFWCNPISGHATLYWYQQILGQGPKLLIQFQNNGVVDDSQLPKDRFSAERLKGVDSTLKIQPAKLEDSAVYLCASSWLGQYNEQFFGPGTRLTVL.

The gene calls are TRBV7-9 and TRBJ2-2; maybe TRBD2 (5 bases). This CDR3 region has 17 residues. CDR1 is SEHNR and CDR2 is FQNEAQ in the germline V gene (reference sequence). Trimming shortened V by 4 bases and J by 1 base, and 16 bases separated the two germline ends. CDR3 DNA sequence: TGTGCCAGCAGCTCCAAAGGGAGCTTGGGGAACACCGGGGAGCTGTTTTTT. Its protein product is CASSSKGSLGNTGELFF.